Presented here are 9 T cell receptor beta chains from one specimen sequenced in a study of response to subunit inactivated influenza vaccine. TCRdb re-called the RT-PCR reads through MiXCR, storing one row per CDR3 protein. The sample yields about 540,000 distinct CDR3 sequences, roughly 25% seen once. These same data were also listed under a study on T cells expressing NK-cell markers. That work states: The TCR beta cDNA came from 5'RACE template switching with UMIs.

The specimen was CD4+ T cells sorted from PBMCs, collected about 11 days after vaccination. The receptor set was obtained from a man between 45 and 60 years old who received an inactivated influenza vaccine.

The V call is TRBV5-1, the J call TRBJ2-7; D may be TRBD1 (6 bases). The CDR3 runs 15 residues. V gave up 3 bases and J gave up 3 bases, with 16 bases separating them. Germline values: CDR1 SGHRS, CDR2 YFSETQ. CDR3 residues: CASSYRTETNYEQYF. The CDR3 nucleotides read TGCGCCAGCAGCTACAGGACAGAAACAAACTACGAGCAGTACTTC.

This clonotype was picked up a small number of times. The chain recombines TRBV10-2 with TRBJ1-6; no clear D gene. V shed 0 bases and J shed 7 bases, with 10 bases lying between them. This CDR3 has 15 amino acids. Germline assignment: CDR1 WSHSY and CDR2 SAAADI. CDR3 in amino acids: CASSESKGLNSPLHF. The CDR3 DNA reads TGCGCCAGCAGTGAGTCAAAGGGATTAAATTCACCCCTCCACTTT.

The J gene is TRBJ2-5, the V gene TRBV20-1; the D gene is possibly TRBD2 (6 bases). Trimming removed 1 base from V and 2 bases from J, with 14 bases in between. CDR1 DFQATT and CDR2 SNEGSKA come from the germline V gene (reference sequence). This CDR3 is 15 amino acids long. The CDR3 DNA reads TGCAGTGCTAGAGGTCCGGGAGCCCCACAAGAGACCCAGTACTTC. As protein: CSARGPGAPQETQYF.

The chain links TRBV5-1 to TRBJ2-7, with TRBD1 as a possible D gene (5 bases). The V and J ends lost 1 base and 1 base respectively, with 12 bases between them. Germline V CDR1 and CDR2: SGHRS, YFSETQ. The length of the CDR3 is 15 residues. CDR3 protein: CASSLIADISYEQYF. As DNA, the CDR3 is TGCGCCAGCAGCTTGATTGCGGACATATCCTACGAGCAGTACTTC.

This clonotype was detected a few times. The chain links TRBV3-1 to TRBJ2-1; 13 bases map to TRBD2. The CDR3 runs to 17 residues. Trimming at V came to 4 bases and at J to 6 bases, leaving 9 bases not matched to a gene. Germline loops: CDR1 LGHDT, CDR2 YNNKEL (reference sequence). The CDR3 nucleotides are TGTGCCAGCAGCCCCTTCCTGGGACTAGCGGGGTTCAATGAGCAGTTCTTC. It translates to CASSPFLGLAGFNEQFF.

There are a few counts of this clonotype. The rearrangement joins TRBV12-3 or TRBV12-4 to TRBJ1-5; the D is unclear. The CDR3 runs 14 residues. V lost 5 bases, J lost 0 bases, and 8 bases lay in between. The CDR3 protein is CASSPDYSNQPQHF. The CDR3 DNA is TGTGCCAGCAGTCCTGATTATAGCAATCAGCCCCAGCATTTT.

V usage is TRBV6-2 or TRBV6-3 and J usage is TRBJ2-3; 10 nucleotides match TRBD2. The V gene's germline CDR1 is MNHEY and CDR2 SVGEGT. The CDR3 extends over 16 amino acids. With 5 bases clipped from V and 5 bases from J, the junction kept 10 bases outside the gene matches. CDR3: CASSLGLADLGDTQYF. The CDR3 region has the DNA TGTGCCAGCAGTCTCGGACTAGCGGACCTGGGAGATACGCAGTATTTT.

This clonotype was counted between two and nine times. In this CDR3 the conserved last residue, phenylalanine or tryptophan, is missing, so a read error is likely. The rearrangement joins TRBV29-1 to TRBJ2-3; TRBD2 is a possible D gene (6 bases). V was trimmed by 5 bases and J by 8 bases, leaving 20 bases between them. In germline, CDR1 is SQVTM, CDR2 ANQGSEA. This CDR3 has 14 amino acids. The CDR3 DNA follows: TGCAGCGTTTCCTCGGGGGACGCCGGATCTACGCAGTATCTT. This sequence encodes CSVSSGDAGSTQYL.

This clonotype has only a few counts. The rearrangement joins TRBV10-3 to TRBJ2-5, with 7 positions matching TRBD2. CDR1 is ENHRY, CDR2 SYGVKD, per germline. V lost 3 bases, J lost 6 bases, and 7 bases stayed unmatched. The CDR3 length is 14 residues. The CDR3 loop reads CAISDTGTTKTQYF. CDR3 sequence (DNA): TGTGCCATCAGTGACACCGGGACTACTAAGACCCAGTACTTC.